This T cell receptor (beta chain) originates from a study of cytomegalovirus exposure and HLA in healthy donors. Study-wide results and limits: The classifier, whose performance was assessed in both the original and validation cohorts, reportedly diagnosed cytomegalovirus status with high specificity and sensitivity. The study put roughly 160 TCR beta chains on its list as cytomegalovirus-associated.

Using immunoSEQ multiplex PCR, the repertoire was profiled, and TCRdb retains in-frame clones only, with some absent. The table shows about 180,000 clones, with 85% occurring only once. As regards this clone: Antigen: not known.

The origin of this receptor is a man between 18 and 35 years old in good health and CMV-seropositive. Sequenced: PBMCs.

The CDR3: CASSPTAGYEQYF. For the CDR3, the DNA is TGTGCCAGCAGCCCCACGGCAGGCTACGAGCAGTACTTC. This chain joins TRBV2 and TRBJ2-7; D not certain. This CDR3 is 13 amino acids long. Germline V CDR1 and CDR2: SNHLY, FYNNEI. V lost 6 bases and J 3 bases, leaving 12 bases between the germline ends.